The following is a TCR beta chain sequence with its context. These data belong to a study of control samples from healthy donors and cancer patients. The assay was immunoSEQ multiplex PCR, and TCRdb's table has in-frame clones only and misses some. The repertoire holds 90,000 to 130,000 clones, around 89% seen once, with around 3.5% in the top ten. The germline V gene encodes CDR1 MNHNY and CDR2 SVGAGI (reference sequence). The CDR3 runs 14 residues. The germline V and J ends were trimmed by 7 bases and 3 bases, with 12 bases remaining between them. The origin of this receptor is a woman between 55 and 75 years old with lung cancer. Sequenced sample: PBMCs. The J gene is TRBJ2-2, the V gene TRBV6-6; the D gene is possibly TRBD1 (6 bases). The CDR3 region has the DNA TGTGCCAGCACCGTTAACAGGGACACCGGGGAGCTGTTTTTT. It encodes CASTVNRDTGELFF.